This is a list of T cell receptor beta chains from one sample in a study of lymphopenia after photon versus proton radiotherapy. The protocol was immunoSEQ multiplex PCR, while the TCRdb copy is restricted to in-frame clones and leaves out a portion. The sample holds approximately 8,100 clones, 80% to 90% seen once. The sample was peripheral blood, taken from a patient treated with photon-based radiotherapy. Receptor source: a man older than 75 with cholangiocarcinoma. CDR3s include the opening cysteine and the closing phenylalanine or tryptophan. The D gene is left open where the match is weak. Part of the rows lack a size; the others show once, few, many or a class for expanded clones.

TRBD1,-,TRBV4-2,TRBJ1-2,TGTGCCAGCAGCCAAGCCGACACAGGGGGCAGGGGCTACACCTTC,CASSQADTGGRGYTF
-,once,TRBV7-7,TRBJ2-6,TGTGCCAGCAGCAGAGTGCCACAAAGTCGGGCCAACGTCCTGACTTTC,CASSRVPQSRANVLTF
-,-,TRBV4-1,TRBJ2-3,TGCGCCAGCAGCCAAGATAGAACAGATACGCAGTATTTT,CASSQDRTDTQYF
-,once,TRBV5-1,TRBJ2-3,TGCGCCAGCAGTCAGGACTTACAGCGCTCTAGCACAGATACGCAGTATTTT,CASSQDLQRSSTDTQYF
-,-,TRBV7-2,TRBJ2-2,TGTGCCAGCAGGTCACAGGGTTTGGGGACCGGGGAGCTGTTTTTT,CASRSQGLGTGELFF
-,-,TRBV2,TRBJ1-2,TGTGCCAGCAGGGGCGACAAGGGTGGCTACACCTTC,CASRGDKGGYTF
-,-,TRBV2,TRBJ1-2,TGTGCCAGCACCCGAAGGACCGTATTACCCTATGGCTACACCTTC,CASTRRTVLPYGYTF
TRBD1,-,TRBV2,TRBJ2-5,TGTGCCAGCAGGGGGGACAGGGGGCACGAGACCCAGTACTTC,CASRGDRGHETQYF
TRBD2,-,TRBV11-3,TRBJ2-3,TGTGCCAGCAGCTCCAGAGCGGGGGGCCTAACAGATACGCAGTATTTT,CASSSRAGGLTDTQYF
TRBD2,few,TRBV4-2,TRBJ2-5,TGTGCCAGCAGCCAAGGAGTAGGTAGCGGGGGTGAGGAGACCCAGTACTTC,CASSQGVGSGGEETQYF
TRBD1,few,TRBV28,TRBJ2-3,TGTGCCAGCAGTCTGGGACAGGGGGTCACAGATACGCAGTATTTT,CASSLGQGVTDTQYF
-,-,TRBV27,TRBJ2-1,TGTGCCAGCAGTTTATCGATGGCAGGGGTGAATGAGCAGTTCTTC,CASSLSMAGVNEQFF
-,-,TRBV5-1,TRBJ2-5,TGCGCCAGTTCTAACGCGTATGGGGAGACCCAGTACTTC,CASSNAYGETQYF
TRBD2,-,TRBV28,TRBJ2-5,TGTGCCAGCAGTTATAGCGGGGGGGCTCGTTTAGAGACCCAGTACTTC,CASSYSGGARLETQYF
TRBD2,once,TRBV28,TRBJ2-2,TGTGCCAGCAGTTTAATGGCTAGCGGGCGACACACCGGGGAGCTGTTTTTT,CASSLMASGRHTGELFF
-,-,TRBV9,TRBJ1-1,TGTGCCAGCAGCAGGGAGGGGCGGAACACTGAAGCTTTCTTT,CASSREGRNTEAFF
TRBD1,-,TRBV5-1,TRBJ1-4,TGCGCCAGCAGCTTGGCCAGGGGGGATTTTGAAAAACTGTTTTTT,CASSLARGDFEKLFF
TRBD1,-,TRBV14,TRBJ1-2,TGTGCCAGCAGCACCTGGACAGGGTGGAACTATGGCTACACCTTC,CASSTWTGWNYGYTF
-,-,TRBV6-6,TRBJ1-2,TGTGCCAGCAGGGGAAACAGGGTGGGCTATGGCTACACCTTC,CASRGNRVGYGYTF
-,-,TRBV5-1,TRBJ1-2,TGCGCCAGCAGCTTGGATCCCGGGAACTATGGCTACACCTTC,CASSLDPGNYGYTF
-,-,TRBV19,TRBJ1-2,TGTGCCAGTAAGTCCGAGAACTATGGCTACACCTTC,CASKSENYGYTF
-,-,TRBV2,TRBJ2-7,TGTGCCTCACAAGGGGGAGGGAGGGGCGAGCAGTACTTC,CASQGGGRGEQYF
-,-,TRBV6-6,TRBJ1-3,TGTGCCAGCAGGGCCCCCGTCTCTGGAAACACCATATATTTT,CASRAPVSGNTIYF
-,-,TRBV19,TRBJ1-2,TGTGCCAGTAACAACCCCCGACAGGCTAACTATGGCTACACCTTC,CASNNPRQANYGYTF
TRBD1,few,TRBV27,TRBJ1-2,TGTGCCAGCAGTTTGACAGGGCCAGGGGGATATGGCTACACCTTC,CASSLTGPGGYGYTF
-,once,TRBV7-2,TRBJ2-3,TGTGCCAGCAGCTTAGCGGGCACCGAGGGGGATACGCAGTATTTT,CASSLAGTEGDTQYF
-,-,TRBV7-9,TRBJ1-3,TGTGCCAGCAGCCCCCCGACACCTGGAAACACCATATATTTT,CASSPPTPGNTIYF
TRBD1,-,TRBV5-6,TRBJ1-6,TGTGCCAGCCGCCCGAGCCAGGGGGCAGGTTCACCCCTCCACTTT,CASRPSQGAGSPLHF
TRBD1,-,TRBV28,TRBJ1-4,TGTGCCAGCACCCTCCGGCAGGGGGTGGAAAAACTGTTTTTT,CASTLRQGVEKLFF
TRBD1,-,TRBV2,TRBJ1-1,TGTGCCAGCAGGGACAGGGGGATCAGAACTGAAGCTTTCTTT,CASRDRGIRTEAFF
-,-,TRBV28,TRBJ1-2,TGTGCCAGCAGTTTGTCCATACATCCGAGGGGTGGCTACACCTTC,CASSLSIHPRGGYTF
-,-,TRBV2,TRBJ1-1,TGTGCCAGCAGGGTGGGTTGGGGGACTGAAGCTTTCTTT,CASRVGWGTEAFF
-,-,TRBV27,TRBJ2-5,TGTGCCAGCGGACGCCGGGCACAAGAGACCCAGTACTTC,CASGRRAQETQYF
TRBD1,-,TRBV4-2,TRBJ1-6,TGTGCCAGCAGCCAAGTAGGGACAGAAAATTCACCCCTCCACTTT,CASSQVGTENSPLHF
-,-,TRBV6-5,TRBJ1-4,TGTGCCAGCAGGCAGGACGGTAGCCGGGGTGAAAAACTGTTTTTT,CASRQDGSRGEKLFF
-,once,TRBV19,TRBJ2-1,TGTGCCAGTAGTATGGGCCCCCTACCCAACAATGAGCAGTTCTTC,CASSMGPLPNNEQFF
-,-,TRBV7-8,TRBJ1-5,TGTGCCAGCAGCTACCAGGCAGGGAGCAATCAGCCCCAGCATTTT,CASSYQAGSNQPQHF
-,-,TRBV4-1,TRBJ2-2,TGCGCCAGCAGCCACGGTCTTGTGGGGACCGGGGAGCTGTTTTTT,CASSHGLVGTGELFF
-,-,TRBV5-1,TRBJ1-1,TGCGCCAGCAGACAACAGGATCTTAACACTGAAGCTTTCTTT,CASRQQDLNTEAFF
TRBD1,-,TRBV11-3,TRBJ2-7,TGTGCCAGCAGCTTACCAGGGGGCTTCGGCGAGCAGTACTTC,CASSLPGGFGEQYF
TRBD2,once,TRBV7-2,TRBJ2-3,TGTGCCAGCAGCTTGGGGACTAGCGGGGGGGTGTGGACAGATACGCAGTATTTT,CASSLGTSGGVWTDTQYF
TRBD2,-,TRBV5-1,TRBJ2-1,TGCGCCAGCAGCATAACTCTAGCGGGGGGGACCTCAAATGAGCAGTTCTTC,CASSITLAGGTSNEQFF
-,once,TRBV5-1,TRBJ1-2,TGCGCCAGCAGCTTAACAGTGAACTATGGCTACACCTTC,CASSLTVNYGYTF
TRBD1,-,TRBV2,TRBJ1-1,TGTGCCAGCAGTGAGCGGAGTGGGGCAGGGGGGGAAGCTTTCTTT,CASSERSGAGGEAFF
-,large,TRBV7-9,TRBJ1-5,TGTGCCAGCAGCTTAACAAGCTCGGGGGATCAGCCCCAGCATTTT,CASSLTSSGDQPQHF
-,-,TRBV30,TRBJ1-5,TGTGCCTGCCAACGGGACGGCTATAGCAATCAGCCCCAGCATTTT,CACQRDGYSNQPQHF
TRBD1,-,TRBV6-4,TRBJ2-1,TGTGCCAGCAGTGAAGGACAGGGGTCGTACAATGAGCAGTTCTTC,CASSEGQGSYNEQFF
TRBD1,-,TRBV19,TRBJ1-2,TGTGCCAGTAGTGCCCTCCGACAGGGGGTTGGCTACACCTTC,CASSALRQGVGYTF
-,once,TRBV5-4,TRBJ2-7,TGTGCCAGCAGCTTGCCAGGGGAGACCTACGAGCAGTACTTC,CASSLPGETYEQYF
TRBD1,-,TRBV5-1,TRBJ1-1,TGCGCCAGCAGCCAGGGACAGGGATCGTGGAACACTGAAGCTTTCTTT,CASSQGQGSWNTEAFF
-,-,TRBV5-6,TRBJ2-7,TGTGCCAGCAGCTTGGTCCAGTCCTACGAGCAGTACTTC,CASSLVQSYEQYF
-,-,TRBV19,TRBJ1-1,TGTGCCAGTAGGTTCACGGGCGTGAACACTGAAGCTTTCTTT,CASRFTGVNTEAFF
-,once,TRBV6-5,TRBJ1-5,TGTGCCAGCAGAGGGGGATGGCCTCTCTCTCAGCCCCAGCATTTT,CASRGGWPLSQPQHF
-,-,TRBV5-1,TRBJ1-6,TGCGCCAGCAGCTTGATCCCAAAGGATTCACCCCTCCACTTT,CASSLIPKDSPLHF